This TCR beta chain emerged from a study of T cells expressing NK-cell markers. About this clonotype itself: Its antigen is unknown.

TCRdb reanalyzed the 5' RACE reads and collapses them to one entry per CDR3 protein, without DNA. The record lists 150,000 to 200,000 distinct CDR3 sequences, of which the ten most abundant hold about a fifth. Findings and limits, study-wide: As a fraction of CD8+ T cells, dominant NKG2C+ clonotypes reached about 1.0-8% in more than five donors.

Sequencing used blood T cells: a sorted CD56 or NKG2C T cell subset, CD4+ or CD8+ T cells, or bulk PBMC T cells (not recorded which). The receptor's source is a woman aged 18 to 75 in good health.

The CDR3 spells CASSHRQGNYGYTF. The chain is built from TRBV14 and TRBJ1-2; TCRdb gives TRBD1 as the D gene, but with no DNA this cannot be confirmed. The CDR3 consists of 14 residues. Germline CDR1 is SGHDN and CDR2 is FVKESK.